These 21 T cell receptor beta chains were all obtained from the same sample, sequenced in a study of memory CD4+ T cells and cytomegalovirus serostatus. Single viable CD3+CD4+CD8-CD45RO+ cells were sorted as the memory CD4+ T cells. Profiling relied on immunoSEQ multiplex PCR, and the TCRdb table lists in-frame clones only, not all of them. The table records tens of thousands of clones, roughly three quarters of them present only once. The sequencing sample was made of memory CD4+ T cells from blood. These receptors were taken from an adult in good health and CMV-seropositive.

This clone was seen only a few times. The chain combines TRBV18 with TRBJ1-1; 9 bases are shared with TRBD1. Per germline, CDR1 KGHSH and CDR2 LQKENI. This CDR3 is 15 amino acids long. With V trimmed by 2 bases and J by 12 bases, 13 bases remained unmatched. The CDR3, as DNA: TGTGCCAGCTCACCAACGCGCACAGGGGGCGAGGAAACTTTCTTT. This sequence encodes CASSPTRTGGEETFF.

The V gene is TRBV2, the J gene TRBJ2-7; D unclear. CDR3 length: 14 residues. The V gene lost 3 bases and the J gene lost 6 bases, with 15 bases spanning the gap. Germline values: CDR1 SNHLY, CDR2 FYNNEI. The CDR3 DNA reads TGTGCCAGCAGTGAGATGCGCCCCCCCGGCGAGCAGTACTTC. Translating it yields CASSEMRPPGEQYF.

The rearrangement uses TRBV5-6 and TRBJ2-3; D remains unclear. CDR3 length equals 12 residues. V was clipped by 5 bases and J by 6 bases, with 10 bases between them. The germline V gene encodes CDR1 SGHDT and CDR2 YYEEEE. In DNA, the CDR3 is TGTGCCAGCAGTCGGCCCGCGGATACGCAGTATTTT. The encoded protein is CASSRPADTQYF.

The V and J genes are TRBV19 and TRBJ1-5; D gene unclear. The CDR3 consists of 15 residues. The germline V gene has CDR1 LNHDA and CDR2 SQIVND (reference sequence). V was pared by 6 bases and J by 4 bases, with 16 bases between. In DNA form, the CDR3 reads TGTGCCAGTAGGACCCACGCAGAAGTAAATCAGCCCCAGCATTTT. This codes for CASRTHAEVNQPQHF.

This clone has more than one count but fewer than ten. The chain carries TRBV5-4 and TRBJ1-4, with D perhaps TRBD1 (6 bases). This CDR3 spans 14 amino acids. CDR1 is SGHNT, CDR2 YYREEE, per germline (reference sequence). Trimming pared 7 bases from V and 4 bases from J, leaving 14 bases between. The CDR3 loop reads CASSKQGFNEKLFF. CDR3 nucleotides: TGTGCCAGCTCGAAACAGGGATTTAATGAAAAACTGTTTTTT.

The J gene is TRBJ2-7, the V gene TRBV7-2, with 12 nucleotides matching TRBD2. The J segment lost 3 bases and the V segment lost 5 bases, leaving 5 bases of the junction unmatched. This CDR3 spans 15 amino acids. Germline assignment: CDR1 SGHTA and CDR2 FQGNSA. CDR3 nucleotides: TGTGCCAGCAGCACTAGGACTAGCGGGGTCTACGAGCAGTACTTC. Protein product: CASSTRTSGVYEQYF.

This chain joins TRBV11-2 and TRBJ2-1; D could derive from TRBD1 or TRBD2 (6 bases each). Trimming shortened V by 5 bases and J by 10 bases, and 18 bases separated the two germline ends. Germline V lookup: CDR1 SGHAT, CDR2 FQNNGV. The CDR3 totals 14 residues. This CDR3 is CASSAPGAPQEQFF. The DNA of the CDR3 is TGTGCCAGCAGCGCCCCGGGGGCCCCACAGGAGCAGTTCTTC.

V gene TRBV25-1 combines with J gene TRBJ1-1; 8 bases agree with TRBD1. Germline V gene sequence: CDR1 MGHDK, CDR2 SYGVNS. The CDR3 has 13 amino acids. V gave up 6 bases and J gave up 0 bases; unmatched junction bases: 0. The CDR3 DNA reads as TGTGCCAGCAGGGACAGGGTGAACACTGAAGCTTTCTTT. Encoded protein: CASRDRVNTEAFF.

As for this clone: Sequence at one end of the junction differs from germline and may be a read error. The chain has TRBV5-1 and TRBJ1-1; 7 bases are a match to TRBD1. Germline lookup yields CDR1 SGHRS and CDR2 YFSETQ. CDR3 size: 12 residues. In DNA, the CDR3 is TGCGCCAGCAGTTTGGAGGGGGCGGGGGCTTTCTTT. This codes for CASSLEGAGAFF.

The chain carries TRBV6-4 and TRBJ1-1; 9 nucleotides match TRBD1. Trimming took 6 bases from V and 3 from J; bases not matched to a gene: 11. The CDR3 is made up of 16 amino acids. Germline V gene sequence: CDR1 MRHNA, CDR2 SNTAGT. The CDR3 region has the DNA TGTGCCAGCAGCCTTGGTTACAGGGGGCGGGACACTGAAGCTTTCTTT. Residues: CASSLGYRGRDTEAFF.

The chain joins TRBV9 to TRBJ2-1, with 7 bases fitting TRBD1. V was clipped by 4 bases and J by 7 bases; unmatched bases: 8. This CDR3 has 14 residues. Per the germline V gene, CDR1 is SGDLS and CDR2 is YYNGEE. DNA for the CDR3: TGTGCCAGCAGCCGACAGGGAATGGGGAATGAGCAGTTCTTC. Protein sequence: CASSRQGMGNEQFF.

The genes are TRBV5-1 and TRBJ1-1; 9 bases are a match to TRBD1. Germline-derived CDR1 and CDR2 are SGHRS and YFSETQ. V lost 1 base, J lost 6 bases, and 1 base stayed unmatched. CDR3 size: 13 residues. The CDR3 DNA follows: TGCGCCAGCAGCTTGAGACAGGGGGCTGAAGCTTTCTTT. It is translated as CASSLRQGAEAFF.

This chain uses TRBV28 with TRBJ2-7; 11 nucleotides match TRBD1. With V trimmed by 7 bases and J by 6 bases, 11 bases remained unmatched. Per germline, CDR1 MDHEN and CDR2 SYDVKM. This CDR3 is built from 15 residues. CDR3 region: CASKVGGQGAFEQYF. In nucleotides, the CDR3 is TGTGCCAGCAAGGTTGGAGGACAGGGGGCGTTCGAGCAGTACTTC.

The chain links TRBV5-5 to TRBJ1-1; 7 nucleotides line up with TRBD1. The V gene's germline CDR1 is SGHKS and CDR2 YYEKEE (reference sequence). The ends lost 4 bases at V and 4 bases at J; junction bases unmatched: 4. The CDR3 runs 13 residues. The chain's CDR3 is CASSPTGITEAFF. In DNA form, the CDR3 reads TGTGCCAGCAGCCCGACAGGGATCACTGAAGCTTTCTTT. Drawing the rest from reference TRBV5-5 and TRBJ1-1, the complete variable domain is DAGVTQSPTHLIKTRGQQVTLRCSPISGHKSVSWYQQVLGQGPQFIFQYYEKEERGRGNFPDRFSARQFPNYSSELNVNALLLGDSALYLCASSPTGITEAFFGQGTRLTVV.

The chain employs TRBV19 and TRBJ1-5, with D possibly being TRBD1 (6 bases). V dropped 4 bases and J dropped 7 bases, with 17 bases sitting between them. Germline V gene lookup returns CDR1 LNHDA and CDR2 SQIVND (reference sequence). This CDR3 is built from 15 residues. Here the CDR3 reads CASSRGTDTGQPQHF. CDR3 sequence (DNA): TGTGCCAGTAGTAGGGGGACTGACACAGGGCAGCCCCAGCATTTT.

This rearrangement joins TRBV12-1 to TRBJ2-7; TRBD1, the D gene given by the table, was not confirmed from the DNA. TRBV12-1 has pseudogene status. The CDR3 extends over 15 amino acids. CDR3: CASSRPGQESYEQYF. CDR3 nucleotides: TGTGCCAGCAGCAGACCTGGACAGGAATCCTACGAGCAGTACTTC.

V and J are TRBV6-1 and TRBJ2-7, with D possibly TRBD2 on 5 matching bases. Trimming removed 1 base from V and 6 bases from J, with 13 bases in between. Per the germline V gene, CDR1 is MNHNS and CDR2 is SASEGT. The CDR3 totals 14 residues. This CDR3 reads CASSEGVGRGEQYF. As DNA, the CDR3 is TGTGCCAGCAGTGAAGGGGTGGGCCGGGGCGAGCAGTACTTC.

V usage is TRBV7-8 and J usage is TRBJ1-1; D perhaps matches TRBD1 (6 bases). Germline-derived CDR1 and CDR2 are SGHVS and FQNEAQ. With 4 bases removed from V and 1 base from J, the gap between germline ends came to 10 bases. CDR3 length: 14 amino acids. The DNA for the CDR3 is TGTGCCAGCAGCTCAAGGACAGAGAACACTGAAGCTTTCTTT. Encoded protein: CASSSRTENTEAFF. The whole variable domain, remainder taken from reference TRBV7-8 and TRBJ1-1, is GAGVSQSPRYKVAKRGQDVALRCDPISGHVSLFWYQQALGQGPEFLTYFQNEAQLDKSGLPSDRFFAERPEGSVSTLKIQRTQQEDSAVYLCASSSRTENTEAFFGQGTRLTVV.

V and J are TRBV7-2 and TRBJ1-3, with D unclear. Trimming took off 3 bases at V and 3 bases at J, with 12 bases between the two ends. This CDR3 has 15 amino acids. From germline, CDR1 is SGHTA and CDR2 FQGNSA. CDR3 coding DNA: TGTGCCAGCAGCTTCGGACCACGGGGTGGAAACACCATATATTTT. Residues: CASSFGPRGGNTIYF.

The genes are TRBV5-1 and TRBJ2-3; no reliable D call. Trimming took 0 bases from V and 2 from J, leaving 10 bases between them. The CDR3 runs to 15 residues. Germline CDR1 and CDR2: SGHRS and YFSETQ. CDR3 protein: CASSLGIAYTDTQYF. In DNA, the CDR3 is TGCGCCAGCAGCTTGGGAATAGCTTACACAGATACGCAGTATTTT.

The V call is TRBV10-3, the J call TRBJ2-3, with 7 bases matching TRBD1. Germline CDR1 ENHRY, CDR2 SYGVKD. CDR3 size: 15 residues. The V gene end was trimmed by 4 bases and the J gene end by 0 bases; junction bases not matched to a gene: 4. For the CDR3, the DNA is TGTGCCATCAGTGCTAACAGGGGAAGCACAGATACGCAGTATTTT. As protein: CAISANRGSTDTQYF.